This T cell receptor (beta chain) derives from a study of CD8 T cells in Susac syndrome. The germline CDR1 and CDR2 sequences are LGHDT and YNNKEL (reference sequence). This CDR3 is built from 15 residues. V gave up 0 bases and J gave up 7 bases, with 14 bases separating them. Random-hexamer reverse transcription was applied to roughly 0.5 to 1 ug RNA. TCRdb passed the immunoSEQ multiplex PCR reads through MiXCR, listing each CDR3 protein once. This table has 150,000 to 200,000 distinct CDR3 sequences, over 85% appearing once. The sequencing input was CD4+ T cells from PBMCs. The TCR comes from a human donor in good health. The chain recombines TRBV3-1 with TRBJ2-3; the D call may be TRBD1 or TRBD2 (5 bases each). CDR3 protein: CASSQEPAGGYTQYF. For the CDR3, the DNA is TGTGCCAGCAGCCAAGAACCAGCTGGGGGATATACGCAGTATTTT.